Listed here are 10 T cell receptor beta chains from one sample, sequenced in a study of early stage breast cancer tumors. Profiled with immunoSEQ multiplex PCR; TCRdb holds only in-frame clones, not every one. Of approximately 52,000 clones in the sample, roughly 80% were seen once. Sequencing used blood. These receptors were obtained from a person between 50 and 60 years old with breast cancer.

The chain has TRBV5-5 and TRBJ1-1; D might be TRBD1 (6 bases). This CDR3 spans 16 amino acids. V lost 4 bases and J 3 bases, leaving 19 bases between the germline ends. CDR1 and CDR2 from the germline V gene are SGHKS and YYEKEE (reference sequence). CDR3 sequence reads: CASSRFQGFWDTEAFF. The CDR3, as DNA: TGTGCCAGCAGCCGTTTTCAGGGGTTCTGGGACACTGAAGCTTTCTTT.

V usage is TRBV5-8 and J usage is TRBJ2-7; possible D gene TRBD1, 6 bases. From germline, CDR1 is SGHTS and CDR2 YDEGEE. This CDR3 has 16 residues. V gave up 3 bases and J gave up 2 bases, with 18 bases separating them. The CDR3 sequence: CASSYTPGQGTYEQYF. The CDR3 DNA sequence: TGTGCCAGCAGCTACACCCCGGGTCAGGGGACCTACGAGCAGTACTTC.

The chain has TRBV29-1 and TRBJ1-1; D is uncertain. This CDR3 has 12 residues. The V gene lost 7 bases and the J gene lost 3 bases, with 12 bases spanning the gap. CDR1 is SQVTM and CDR2 is ANQGSEA in the germline V gene. This CDR3 reads CSGTRRDTEAFF. In DNA, the CDR3 is TGCAGCGGTACGAGGCGGGACACTGAAGCTTTCTTT.

The rearrangement links TRBV7-9 to TRBJ1-2, with D perhaps TRBD1 (5 bases). The V end was cut by 3 bases, the J end by 3 bases, with 8 bases between. The V gene's germline CDR1 is SEHNR and CDR2 FQNEAQ (reference sequence). The CDR3 has 13 residues. The CDR3 nucleotides read TGTGCCAGCAGCTTGGGACGGTACTATGGCTACACCTTC. This translates into CASSLGRYYGYTF.

The rearrangement links TRBV5-6 to TRBJ2-7, with D possibly matching TRBD1 (5 bases). V lost 7 bases and J 5 bases, leaving 16 bases between the germline ends. The germline V gene has CDR1 SGHDT and CDR2 YYEEEE. The CDR3 consists of 13 residues. The DNA of the CDR3 is TGTGCCAGCCGCCGCCCGCAGGGCGACGAGCAGTACTTC. It specifies CASRRPQGDEQYF.

This CDR3 reads CASSQEPGITDTQYF. CDR3 DNA: TGCGCCAGCAGCCAAGAACCGGGGATAACAGATACGCAGTATTTT. The chain has TRBV4-3 and TRBJ2-3; maybe TRBD2 (5 bases). V lost 0 bases to trimming and J lost 3 bases, with 10 bases between them. There are 15 residues in the CDR3. Germline V gene sequence: CDR1 LGHNA, CDR2 YSLEER.

Comments on this clone: This sample includes further DNA sequences coding for the same CDR3. The chain employs TRBV9 and TRBJ1-1, with D unclear. Germline-derived CDR1 and CDR2 are SGDLS and YYNGEE. The ends were cut back, 1 base at V and 1 base at J, with 5 bases in the middle. The CDR3 length is 13 residues. CDR3 protein: CASSVLTNTEAFF. The CDR3, as DNA: TGTGCCAGCAGCGTATTGACGAACACTGAAGCTTTCTTT.

The chain couples TRBV15 to TRBJ2-7; D might be TRBD1 (5 bases). CDR1 is LNHNV and CDR2 is YYDKDF in the germline V gene (reference sequence). The germline V and J ends were trimmed by 3 bases and 2 bases, with 14 bases remaining between them. The CDR3 length is 15 residues. CDR3 DNA: TGTGCCACCAGCAGCTACCAGACAGCCACCTACGAGCAGTACTTC. It encodes CATSSYQTATYEQYF. The full variable domain, in which reference TRBV15 and TRBJ2-7 provide the parts outside the CDR3, is DAMVIQNPRYQVTQFGKPVTLSCSQTLNHNVMYWYQQKSSQAPKLLFHYYDKDFNNEADTPDNFQSRRPNTSFCFLDIRSPGLGDTAMYLCATSSYQTATYEQYFGPGTRLTVT.

This chain joins TRBV27 and TRBJ2-7; D gene uncertain. Germline CDR1 and CDR2: MNHEY and SMNVEV (reference sequence). CDR3 length: 12 amino acids. The germline V and J ends were trimmed by 0 bases and 3 bases, with 3 bases remaining between them. The DNA of the CDR3 is TGTGCCAGCAGTTTATCCTACTACGAGCAGTACTTC. As protein: CASSLSYYEQYF.

V usage is TRBV5-4 and J usage is TRBJ2-5; D is possibly TRBD1 (5 bases). V lost 7 bases and J lost 1, with 11 bases in between. Germline V gene sequence: CDR1 SGHNT, CDR2 YYREEE (reference sequence). The CDR3 consists of 13 residues. The CDR3: CASSQGTQETQYF. Here the CDR3 DNA reads TGTGCCAGCTCCCAGGGAACCCAAGAGACCCAGTACTTC.